This TCR beta chain stems from a study of blood T cell repertoires in COVID-19. The V segment lost 5 bases and the J segment 7 bases; nucleotides outside the gene matches: 2. Germline assignment: CDR1 SGHNT and CDR2 YENEEA. The CDR3 loop spans 13 amino acids. The cohort comprised adults aged roughly 18 to 90 years residing in 20 to 30 US areas. Clinical history reported by participants formed the basis on which cohorts were assigned. Donors in Cohort 3 who had recovered were those with two negative PCRs, healthcare professional clearance, or resolution of their symptoms. Generated by immunoSEQ multiplex PCR, the TCRdb table keeps only in-frame clones and is missing some. The sample lists over 250,000 clones; roughly nine tenths were seen once.

The receptor was derived from a woman between 50 and 59 years old who had recovered from COVID-19. The genes are TRBV11-3 and TRBJ2-2; 9 bases match TRBD1. Sequenced: PBMCs or T cells enriched from blood (not recorded which). The CDR3 DNA reads as TGTGCCAGCAGCCGACAGGGGGGCGGGGAGCTGTTTTTT. Protein product: CASSRQGGGELFF.